This TCR beta chain was observed in a study of blood T cell repertoires in COVID-19. Study at large: COVID-19 samples, acute and convalescent, were from the United States, Italy and Spain.

The trim removed 4 bases at V and 2 bases at J, leaving 5 bases unmatched. The germline CDR1 and CDR2 sequences are SGHRS and YFSETQ. This CDR3 is built from 16 residues. The sample holds one count of this clone. Participants reported their clinical history, and cohort assignment relied on those reports. Two negative PCRs, clearance, or symptom resolution characterized the recovered Cohort 3 donors. In the study's own analysis: Estimates of nucleated cell counts were drawn from the amplification of reference gene primers. The method was immunoSEQ multiplex PCR; TCRdb's version includes in-frame clones alone and lacks a portion of them. V and J calls and clone size come straight from that table; D and trimming were deduced from the DNA. The sample lists almost 400,000 clones; over 85% were seen once.

The chain links TRBV5-1 to TRBJ2-2, with 10 nucleotides matching TRBD1. The sequenced sample consisted of PBMCs or T cells enriched from blood (not recorded which). This sequence originates from a woman younger than 45 who had recovered from COVID-19. CDR3 DNA sequence: TGCGCCAGCAGCCTAGGACAGGGGGATAACACCGGGGAGCTGTTTTTT. It is translated as CASSLGQGDNTGELFF.